This T cell receptor beta chain emerged from a study of T cells expressing NK-cell markers. The wider study: HCMV seropositivity marked most of the eight sequenced donors; one was seronegative.

With UMIs, 5'RACE template switching was used to make TCR beta cDNA. TCRdb re-called the 5' RACE reads; one entry per CDR3 protein, DNA not given. The clone table shows about 260,000 distinct CDR3 sequences, with the ten largest holding about 0.4%. There are 15 residues in the CDR3. CDR1 and CDR2 (germline): DFQATT, SNEGSKA (reference sequence). This chain links TRBV20-1 with TRBJ2-5; checking the TCRdb D call of TRBD2 is not possible without DNA. The receptor was derived from a young man in good health. The sequencing input was blood T cells: a sorted CD56 or NKG2C T cell subset, CD4+ or CD8+ T cells, or bulk PBMC T cells (not recorded which). The chain's CDR3 is CSALLLAGPQETQYF.